The 20 T cell receptor beta chains listed next were all sequenced from one sample in a study of blood T cell repertoires in COVID-19. Using immunoSEQ multiplex PCR, the repertoire was profiled, and TCRdb retains in-frame clones only, with some absent. Here the sample spans hundreds of thousands of clones, roughly 90% being singletons. The sample was peripheral blood. These receptors were taken from a woman in her seventies with COVID-19, enrolled during active disease.

J is TRBJ2-3 and V is TRBV20-1, with unresolved D. Trimming left V 6 bases short and J 7 bases short, with 8 bases between. CDR3 size: 10 residues. CDR1 is DFQATT and CDR2 is SNEGSKA in the germline V gene (reference sequence). CDR3 coding DNA: TGCAGTGCCAGCGACTATACGCAGTATTTT. Translating gives CSASDYTQYF.

For the CDR3, the DNA is TGTGCCAGCAGTTTATCCTTGTCAGGGGGAAGTGGCTACACCTTC. It yields the protein CASSLSLSGGSGYTF. V gene TRBV27 combines with J gene TRBJ1-2; TRBD1 matches 7 bases. CDR1 and CDR2 (germline): MNHEY, SMNVEV (reference sequence). The CDR3 extends over 15 amino acids. V lost 0 bases, J lost 7 bases, and 8 bases stayed unmatched.

V is TRBV5-6 and J is TRBJ2-7, with a possible D match to TRBD2 (7 bases). The CDR3 totals 14 residues. The V end lost 1 base, the J end lost 3 bases, and 11 bases lay between the germline ends. In germline, CDR1 is SGHDT, CDR2 YYEEEE. CDR3 nucleotides: TGTGCCAGCAGCTTGTTGAGGGGGGGCTACGAGCAGTACTTC. The encoded protein is CASSLLRGGYEQYF. The full variable domain, its missing parts supplied by reference TRBV5-6 and TRBJ2-7, is DAGVTQSPTHLIKTRGQQVTLRCSPKSGHDTVSWYQQALGQGPQFIFQYYEEEERQRGNFPDRFSGHQFPNYSSELNVNALLLGDSALYLCASSLLRGGYEQYFGPGTRLTVT.

This rearrangement joins TRBV7-2 to TRBJ1-1; TRBD1 matches 12 bases. The CDR3 is 16 amino acids. Germline trimming cut 5 bases from V and 2 bases from J; bases unmatched to any gene: 6. Germline V lookup: CDR1 SGHTA, CDR2 FQGNSA. In DNA, the CDR3 is TGTGCCAGCAGCCGCTATGGGACAGGGGGCAACACTGAAGCTTTCTTT. Protein: CASSRYGTGGNTEAFF. Variable domain in full (rest from reference TRBV7-2 and TRBJ1-1): GAGVSQSPSNKVTEKGKDVELRCDPISGHTALYWYRQSLGQGLEFLIYFQGNSAPDKSGLPSDRFSAERTGGSVSTLTIQRTQQEDSAVYLCASSRYGTGGNTEAFFGQGTRLTVV.

This clone appeared many times. The chain uses TRBV6-5 and TRBJ1-2; tentatively, D is TRBD1 (6 bases). This CDR3 spans 15 amino acids. Trimming left V 4 bases short and J 1 base short, with 13 bases between. Germline assignment: CDR1 MNHEY and CDR2 SVGAGI. The CDR3 region has the DNA TGTGCCAGCAGTTCCCGACAGGCTCTTAACTATGGCTACACCTTC. Protein product: CASSSRQALNYGYTF.

The chain joins TRBV14 to TRBJ1-1, with D possibly TRBD1 on 6 matching bases. Germline CDR1 is SGHDN and CDR2 is FVKESK. The CDR3 loop spans 15 amino acids. V was shortened by 0 bases and J by 2 bases, with 10 bases between the two germline ends. For the CDR3, the DNA is TGTGCCAGCAGCCAAGAACCCAGGGGTAACACTGAAGCTTTCTTT. Protein product: CASSQEPRGNTEAFF.

The chain employs TRBV7-8 and TRBJ2-3; 13 positions agree with TRBD2. Trimming took 5 bases from V and 2 from J; bases not matched to a gene: 7. Germline-derived CDR1 and CDR2 are SGHVS and FQNEAQ. The CDR3 totals 17 residues. CDR3 protein: CASSELAGGSLTDTQYF. CDR3 bases: TGTGCCAGCAGCGAACTAGCGGGGGGGAGTCTCACAGATACGCAGTATTTT.

This chain connects TRBV7-3 to TRBJ2-3, with 9 positions matching TRBD2. The CDR3 contains 21 residues. Germline V gene sequence: CDR1 SGHTA, CDR2 FQGTGA. Trimming at V came to 5 bases and at J to 1 base, leaving 22 bases not matched to a gene. In DNA form, the CDR3 reads TGTGCCAGCAGCGACTACCACACTTTTCAGTCCAGGACTAGCGGCACAGATACGCAGTATTTT. The encoded protein is CASSDYHTFQSRTSGTDTQYF. The variable domain in full, completed from reference TRBV7-3 and TRBJ2-3, reads GAGVSQTPSNKVTEKGKYVELRCDPISGHTALYWYRQSLGQGPEFLIYFQGTGAADDSGLPNDRFFAVRPEGSVSTLKIQRTERGDSAVYLCASSDYHTFQSRTSGTDTQYFGPGTRLTVL.

The rearrangement joins TRBV5-1 to TRBJ1-3; D not resolved. Looked up from germline, CDR1 is SGHRS and CDR2 is YFSETQ. CDR3 length: 14 amino acids. Trimming cost V 6 bases and J 0 bases, with 10 bases left between them. The CDR3 reads CASMEGNSGNTIYF. CDR3 sequence (DNA): TGCGCCAGCATGGAGGGCAACTCTGGAAACACCATATATTTT.

The chain recombines TRBV30 with TRBJ2-3; 9 nucleotides line up with TRBD1. From germline, CDR1 is GTSNPN and CDR2 SVGIG (reference sequence). The CDR3 is made up of 14 amino acids. V lost 8 bases and J lost 4; bases outside the gene matches: 10. CDR3 sequence: CALRETGGADTQYF. CDR3 bases: TGTGCCCTCAGGGAGACAGGGGGGGCAGATACGCAGTATTTT.

The chain has TRBV19 and TRBJ1-1; 7 bases align to TRBD1. CDR1 and CDR2 from the germline V gene are LNHDA and SQIVND (reference sequence). The CDR3 totals 14 residues. Unmatched junction bases numbered 8, after V lost 6 bases and J lost 4 bases. CDR3 DNA sequence: TGTGCCAGTAGGCCCAGGGGGGTGGGCACTGAAGCTTTCTTT. Translation gives CASRPRGVGTEAFF.

Note on this clone: Other DNA sequences in the same sample also yield this CDR3. The chain couples TRBV12-3 or TRBV12-4 to TRBJ1-2; TRBD1 agrees at 8 bases. This CDR3 comprises 13 residues. V lost 5 bases to trimming and J lost 2 bases; unmatched junction nucleotides: 1. The CDR3 DNA reads TGTGCCAGCAGTCGACAGGGGAACTATGGCTACACCTTC. Translated, it gives CASSRQGNYGYTF.

This chain joins TRBV2 and TRBJ2-3; possible D gene TRBD2, 5 bases. Per germline, CDR1 SNHLY and CDR2 FYNNEI. The CDR3 is 12 residues long. V lost 8 bases, J lost 4 bases, and 10 bases lay in between. CDR3 protein: CASGGAADTQYF. In DNA form, the CDR3 reads TGTGCCAGCGGAGGAGCCGCAGATACGCAGTATTTT.

This clone was observed a few times. The chain links TRBV3-1 (or the pseudogene TRBV3-2) to TRBJ2-7; 7 nucleotides align to TRBD1. The CDR3 totals 13 residues. CDR1 and CDR2 from the germline V gene are LGHDT and YNNKEL (reference sequence). J lost 3 bases, V lost 6 bases, and 5 bases had no gene match. CDR3 protein: CASRRTGDYEQYF. CDR3 coding DNA: TGTGCCAGCAGACGGACAGGAGACTACGAGCAGTACTTC.

The chain joins TRBV30 to TRBJ1-1; no definite D call. Trimming removed 2 bases at V and 0 bases at J, with 7 bases between. This CDR3 region has 13 residues. The germline V gene encodes CDR1 GTSNPN and CDR2 SVGIG (reference sequence). CDR3 nucleotides: TGTGCCTGGAGTTCCGCGTTGAACACTGAAGCTTTCTTT. Amino acids: CAWSSALNTEAFF. The full variable domain, with the rest looked up from reference TRBV30 and TRBJ1-1, is SQTIHQWPATLVQPVGSPLSLECTVEGTSNPNLYWYRQAAGRGLQLLFYSVGIGQISSEVPQNLSASRPQDRQFILSSKKLLLSDSGFYLCAWSSALNTEAFFGQGTRLTVV.

The V call is TRBV6-1, the J call TRBJ1-2; possible D gene TRBD1, 5 bases. The ends were cut back, 0 bases at V and 3 bases at J, with 8 bases in the middle. The CDR3 is 14 residues long. Germline-derived CDR1 and CDR2 are MNHNS and SASEGT. Written as DNA, the CDR3 is TGTGCCAGCAGTGAAGCGGGGGGGGACTATGGCTACACCTTC. Its protein is CASSEAGGDYGYTF.

The chain is built from TRBV3-1 (or the pseudogene TRBV3-2) and TRBJ1-6, with a tentative D call TRBD1 (5 bases). This CDR3 has 15 amino acids. Trimming removed 1 base at V and 4 bases at J, with 8 bases between. Germline CDR1 is LGHDT and CDR2 is YNNKEL (reference sequence). The CDR3: CASSQVGTYNSPLHF. The CDR3 bases are TGTGCCAGCAGCCAAGTGGGGACTTATAATTCACCCCTCCACTTT.

This chain uses TRBV11-2 with TRBJ1-1, with D hard to call. Germline V CDR1 and CDR2: SGHAT, FQNNGV. Trimming shortened V by 4 bases and J by 4 bases, and 7 bases separated the two germline ends. The CDR3 extends over 12 amino acids. The CDR3 DNA sequence: TGTGCCAGCAGCTGGCAGTCCACTGAAGCTTTCTTT. It codes for CASSWQSTEAFF.

The CDR3 reads CASSWPGGGTEAFF. Written as DNA, the CDR3 is TGTGCCAGCAGCTGGCCAGGGGGCGGGACTGAAGCTTTCTTT. The chain joins TRBV2 to TRBJ1-1; TRBD1 agrees at 8 bases. The CDR3 is made up of 14 amino acids. Per germline, CDR1 SNHLY and CDR2 FYNNEI. V trimming: 6 bases; J trimming: 5 bases; junction bases outside the gene matches: 8.

This chain links TRBV19 with TRBJ1-1; 10 positions agree with TRBD1. Unmatched junction bases numbered 3, after V lost 9 bases and J lost 5 bases. The CDR3 consists of 12 residues. CDR1 is LNHDA and CDR2 is SQIVND in the germline V gene (reference sequence). The CDR3 DNA reads TGTGCCAGCGGACAGGGGGAAACTGAAGCTTTCTTT. Translating gives CASGQGETEAFF.